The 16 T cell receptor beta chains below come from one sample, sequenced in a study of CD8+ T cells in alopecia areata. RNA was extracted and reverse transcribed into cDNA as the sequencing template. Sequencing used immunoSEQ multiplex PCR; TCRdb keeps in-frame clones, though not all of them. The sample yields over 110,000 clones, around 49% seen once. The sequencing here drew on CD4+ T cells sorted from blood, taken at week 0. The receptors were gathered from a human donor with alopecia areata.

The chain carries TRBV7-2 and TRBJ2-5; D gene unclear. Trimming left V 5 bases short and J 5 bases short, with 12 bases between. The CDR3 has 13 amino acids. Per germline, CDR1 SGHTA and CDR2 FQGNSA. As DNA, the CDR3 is TGTGCCAGCAGCATCACCCCCTCGGAGACCCAGTACTTC. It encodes CASSITPSETQYF.

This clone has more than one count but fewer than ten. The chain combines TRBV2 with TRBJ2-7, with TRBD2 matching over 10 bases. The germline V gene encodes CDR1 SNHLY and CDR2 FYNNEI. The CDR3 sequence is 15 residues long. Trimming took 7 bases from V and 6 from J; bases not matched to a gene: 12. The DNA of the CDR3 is TGTGCCAGCAAGACAGGGGCTAGCGGGAGAGGCGAGCAGTACTTC. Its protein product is CASKTGASGRGEQYF.

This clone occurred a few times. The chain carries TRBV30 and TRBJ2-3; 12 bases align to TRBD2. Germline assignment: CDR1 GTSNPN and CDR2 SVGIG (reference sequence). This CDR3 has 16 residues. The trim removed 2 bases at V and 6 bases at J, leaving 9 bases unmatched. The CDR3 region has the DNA TGTGCCTGGAGTCGTAAACTAGCGGGAGGATCCGATACGCAGTATTTT. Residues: CAWSRKLAGGSDTQYF.

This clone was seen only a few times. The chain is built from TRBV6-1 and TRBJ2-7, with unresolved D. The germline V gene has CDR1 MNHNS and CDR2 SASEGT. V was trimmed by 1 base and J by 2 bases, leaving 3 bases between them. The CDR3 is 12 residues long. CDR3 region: CASSEGPYEQYF. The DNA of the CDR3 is TGTGCCAGCAGTGAAGGTCCCTACGAGCAGTACTTC.

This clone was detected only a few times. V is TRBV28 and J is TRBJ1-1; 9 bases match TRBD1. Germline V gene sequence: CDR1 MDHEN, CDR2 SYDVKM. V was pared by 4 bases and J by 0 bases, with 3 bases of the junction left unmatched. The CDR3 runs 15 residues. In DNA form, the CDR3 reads TGTGCCAGCAGTTCACAGGGGGCCCTGAACACTGAAGCTTTCTTT. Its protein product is CASSSQGALNTEAFF.

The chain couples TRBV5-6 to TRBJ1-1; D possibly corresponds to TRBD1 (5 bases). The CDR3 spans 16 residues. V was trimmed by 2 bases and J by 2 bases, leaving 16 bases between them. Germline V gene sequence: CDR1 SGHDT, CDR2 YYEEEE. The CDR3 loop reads CASSFFSGRLNTEAFF. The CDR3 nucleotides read TGTGCCAGCAGCTTCTTCTCGGGACGGCTTAACACTGAAGCTTTCTTT. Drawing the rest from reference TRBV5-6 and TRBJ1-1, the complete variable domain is DAGVTQSPTHLIKTRGQQVTLRCSPKSGHDTVSWYQQALGQGPQFIFQYYEEEERQRGNFPDRFSGHQFPNYSSELNVNALLLGDSALYLCASSFFSGRLNTEAFFGQGTRLTVV.

This chain's CDR3 is CASSQGTRTTGELFF. The CDR3 bases are TGTGCCAGCAGCCAAGGGACTAGGACCACCGGGGAGCTGTTTTTT. This chain links TRBV11-1 with TRBJ2-2, with 8 bases that match TRBD2. CDR1 is SGHAT and CDR2 is FQDESV in the germline V gene (reference sequence). V shed 5 bases, J shed 4 bases, and the junction held 6 bases outside the gene matches. This CDR3 has 15 residues.

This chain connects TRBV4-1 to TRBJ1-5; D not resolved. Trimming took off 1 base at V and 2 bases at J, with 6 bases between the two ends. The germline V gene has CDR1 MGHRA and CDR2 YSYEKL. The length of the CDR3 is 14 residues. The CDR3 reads CASSQGVGNQPQHF. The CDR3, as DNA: TGCGCCAGCAGCCAAGGGGTGGGCAATCAGCCCCAGCATTTT.

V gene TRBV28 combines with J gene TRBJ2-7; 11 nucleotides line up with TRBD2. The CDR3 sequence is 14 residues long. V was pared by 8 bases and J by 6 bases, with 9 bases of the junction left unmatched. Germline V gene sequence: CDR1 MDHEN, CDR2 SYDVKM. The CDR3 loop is CASAKLAGEPEQYF. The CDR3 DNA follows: TGTGCCAGCGCCAAACTAGCGGGAGAGCCCGAGCAGTACTTC.

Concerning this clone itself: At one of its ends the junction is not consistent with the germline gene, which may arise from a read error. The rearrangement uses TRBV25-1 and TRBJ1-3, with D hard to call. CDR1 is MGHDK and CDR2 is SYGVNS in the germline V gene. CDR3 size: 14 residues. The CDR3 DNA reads TGTGCCAGTAGTGATCCAGGCTCTGGAAACACCATATATTTT. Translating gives CASSDPGSGNTIYF.

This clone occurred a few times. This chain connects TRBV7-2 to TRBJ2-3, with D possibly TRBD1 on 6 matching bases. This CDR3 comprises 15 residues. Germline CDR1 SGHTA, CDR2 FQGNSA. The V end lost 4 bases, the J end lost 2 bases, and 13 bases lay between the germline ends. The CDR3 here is CASSSQGQPTDTQYF. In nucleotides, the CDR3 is TGTGCCAGCAGCTCACAGGGACAACCCACAGATACGCAGTATTTT.

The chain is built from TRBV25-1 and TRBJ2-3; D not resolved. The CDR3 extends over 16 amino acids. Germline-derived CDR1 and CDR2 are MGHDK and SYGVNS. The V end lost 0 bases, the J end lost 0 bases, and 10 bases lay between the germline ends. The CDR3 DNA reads TGTGCCAGCAGTGAATATTCGTCCATCAGCACAGATACGCAGTATTTT. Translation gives CASSEYSSISTDTQYF.

The CDR3 protein is CASSLALRGTEAFF. CDR3 sequence (DNA): TGTGCCAGCAGCTTAGCCCTTCGCGGGACTGAAGCTTTCTTT. J is TRBJ1-1 and V is TRBV7-2, with no clear D. The CDR3 runs to 14 residues. CDR1 and CDR2 (germline): SGHTA, FQGNSA. Trimming left V 0 bases short and J 5 bases short, with 10 bases between.

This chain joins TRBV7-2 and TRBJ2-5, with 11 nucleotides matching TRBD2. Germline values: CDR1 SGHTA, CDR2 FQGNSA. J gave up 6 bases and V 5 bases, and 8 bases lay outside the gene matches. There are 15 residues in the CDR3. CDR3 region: CASSLVTSGIQTQYF. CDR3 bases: TGTGCCAGCAGCCTAGTGACTAGCGGGATACAGACCCAGTACTTC.

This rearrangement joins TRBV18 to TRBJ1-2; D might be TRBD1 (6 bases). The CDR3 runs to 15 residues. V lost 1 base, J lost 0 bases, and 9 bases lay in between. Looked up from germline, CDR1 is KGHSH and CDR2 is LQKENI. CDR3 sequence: CASSPQGDSNYGYTF. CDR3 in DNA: TGTGCCAGCTCACCACAGGGGGATTCTAACTATGGCTACACCTTC.

This CDR3 is CASSLTGVGQPQHF. The DNA of the CDR3 is TGCGCCAGCAGCTTGACAGGAGTCGGTCAGCCCCAGCATTTT. This chain joins TRBV5-1 and TRBJ1-5; the D gene is possibly TRBD1 (5 bases). Between the trimmed V and J ends, which lost 1 base and 6 bases, there was a span of 11 bases. CDR3 size: 14 residues. Germline assignment: CDR1 SGHRS and CDR2 YFSETQ.